This T cell receptor beta chain was sequenced during a study of T-cell reconstitution after alpha-beta-depleted transplantation in children. The germline gives CDR1 MNHEY, CDR2 SVGAGI. The ends lost 4 bases at V and 3 bases at J; junction bases unmatched: 6. This CDR3 has 14 residues. Library preparation (for TCRbeta) was performed with unique molecular identifiers. TCRdb recomputed calls from the PCR reads with MiXCR, one row per CDR3 protein. The sample includes about 980,000 distinct CDR3 sequences, about 26% of them seen just once. This receptor was identified in a boy in the first two years of life who had a stem cell transplant for SCID, so the T cells may come from the graft donor. J is TRBJ2-7 and V is TRBV6-5; 7 bases line up with TRBD1. This specimen consisted of PBMCs, mostly from graft donor cells, obtained 360 days after TCRalphabeta/CD19-depleted stem cell transplant. CDR3 DNA: TGTGCCAGCAGTTGCAAGGGACAGAGCTACGAGCAGTACTTC. Its translation: CASSCKGQSYEQYF.